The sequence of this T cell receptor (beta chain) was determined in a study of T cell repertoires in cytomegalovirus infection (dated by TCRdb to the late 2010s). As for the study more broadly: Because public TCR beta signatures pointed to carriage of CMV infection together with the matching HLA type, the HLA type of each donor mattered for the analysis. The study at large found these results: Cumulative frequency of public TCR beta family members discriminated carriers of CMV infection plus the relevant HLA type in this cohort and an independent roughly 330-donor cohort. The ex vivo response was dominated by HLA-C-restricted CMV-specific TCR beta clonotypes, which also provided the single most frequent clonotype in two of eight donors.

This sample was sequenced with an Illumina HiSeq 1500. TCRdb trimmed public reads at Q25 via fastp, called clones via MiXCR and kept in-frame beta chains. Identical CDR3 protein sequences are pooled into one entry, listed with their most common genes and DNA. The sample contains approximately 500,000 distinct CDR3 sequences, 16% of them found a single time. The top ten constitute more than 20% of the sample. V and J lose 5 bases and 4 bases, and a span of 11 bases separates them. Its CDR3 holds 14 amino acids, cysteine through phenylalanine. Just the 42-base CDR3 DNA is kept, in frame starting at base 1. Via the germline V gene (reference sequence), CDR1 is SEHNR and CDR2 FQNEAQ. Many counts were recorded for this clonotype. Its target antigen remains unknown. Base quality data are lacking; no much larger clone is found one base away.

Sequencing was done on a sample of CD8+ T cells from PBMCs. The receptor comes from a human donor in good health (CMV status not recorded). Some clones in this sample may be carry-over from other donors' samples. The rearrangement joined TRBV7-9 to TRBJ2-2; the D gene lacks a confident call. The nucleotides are TGTGCCAGCAGCCGTTTAGAGAGCACCGGGGAGCTGTTTTTT. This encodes CASSRLESTGELFF.